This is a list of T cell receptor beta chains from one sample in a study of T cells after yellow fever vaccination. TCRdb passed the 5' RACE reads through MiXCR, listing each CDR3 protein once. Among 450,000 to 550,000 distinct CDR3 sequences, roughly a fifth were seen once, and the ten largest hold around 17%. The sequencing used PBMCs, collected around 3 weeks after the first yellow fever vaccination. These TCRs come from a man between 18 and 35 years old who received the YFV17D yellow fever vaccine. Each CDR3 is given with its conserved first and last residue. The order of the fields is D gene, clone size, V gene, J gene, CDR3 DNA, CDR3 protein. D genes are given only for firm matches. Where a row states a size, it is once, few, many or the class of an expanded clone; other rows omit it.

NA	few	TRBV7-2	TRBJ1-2	TGTGCCAGCAGCTTTTGGCAGGGGAGCTACACCTTC	CASSFWQGSYTF
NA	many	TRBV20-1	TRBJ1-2	TGCAGTGCTACAGGGTCGGGTGGCTACACCTTC	CSATGSGGYTF
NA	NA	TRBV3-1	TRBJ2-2	TGTGCCAGCAGCCATCTTCTTAGACACACCGGGGAGCTGTTTTTT	CASSHLLRHTGELFF
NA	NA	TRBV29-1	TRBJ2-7	TGCAGCGTTGGAGGGTTCTACGAGCAGTACTTC	CSVGGFYEQYF
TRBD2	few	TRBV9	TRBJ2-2	TGTGCCAGCAGCCTGAGAAGCGGGGGGGCCTTAGCCGGGGAGCTGTTTTTT	CASSLRSGGALAGELFF
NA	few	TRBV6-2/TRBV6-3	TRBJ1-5	TGTGCCAGCACCGCGCGATCCAATCAGCCCCAGCATTTT	CASTARSNQPQHF
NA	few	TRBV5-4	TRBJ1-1	TGTGCCAGCAGCGATCCTGGACGGATGAACACTGAAGCTTTCTTT	CASSDPGRMNTEAFF
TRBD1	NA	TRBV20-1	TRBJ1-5	TGCAGTGCTAGGACAGGGGGCATTTTTCAGCCCCAGCATTTT	CSARTGGIFQPQHF
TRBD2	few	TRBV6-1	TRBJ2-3	TGTGCCAGCAGAACTTCCGGGACTAGCACCGGGACGCAGTATTTT	CASRTSGTSTGTQYF
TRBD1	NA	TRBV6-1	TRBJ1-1	TGTGCCAGCAGTGAAGGGTACAGGGGTGGCACTGAAGCTTTCTTT	CASSEGYRGGTEAFF
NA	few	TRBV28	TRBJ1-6	TGTGCCAGCAGTTTACCTCAGGGGTCTAATTCACCCCTCCACTTT	CASSLPQGSNSPLHF
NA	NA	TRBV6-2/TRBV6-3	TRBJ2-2	TGTGCCAGCAGTCTACCCTGGGCAGGGAACACCGGGGAGCTGTTTTTT	CASSLPWAGNTGELFF
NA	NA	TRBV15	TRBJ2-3	TGTGCCACCAGCAGAGATCTTCTAGATCAGGATACGCAGTATTTT	CATSRDLLDQDTQYF
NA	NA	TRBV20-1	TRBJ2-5	TGCAGTGCTGCCGGGAGCGGGGAGACCCAGTACTTC	CSAAGSGETQYF
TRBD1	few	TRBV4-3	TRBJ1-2	TGCGCCAGCAGCCAATACCCGGGACAGGGTGGTGGCTACACCTTC	CASSQYPGQGGGYTF
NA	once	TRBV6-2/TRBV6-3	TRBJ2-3	TGTGCCAGCAGTTACCAAAGCTATAACCCGAGGGACACAGATACGCAGTATTTT	CASSYQSYNPRDTDTQYF
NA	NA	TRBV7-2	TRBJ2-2	TGTGCCAGCAGCCCCCGGTGGGGGTTAAGCGGGGAGCTGTTTTTT	CASSPRWGLSGELFF
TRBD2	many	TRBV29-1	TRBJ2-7	TGCAGCGTCCAGCGGGGGAGCGAGCAGTACTTC	CSVQRGSEQYF